A single sample gave rise to the 16 T cell receptor beta chains below, sequenced in a study of T cells in women clearing cervical HPV infection. TCRdb's table, derived via immunoSEQ multiplex PCR, lists solely in-frame clones and lacks some. The sample data list fewer than 35,000 clones. Material: blood buffy coat. Source of these receptors: a woman aged 18-70 years with a cervical HPV16 infection that either progressed to CIN3+ or cleared (not recorded which).

Worth noting for this clone: The missing CDR3 end, 3 residues past where the read stops, is filled in from the germline J gene. The chain is built from TRBV19 and TRBJ2-7; D assignment may be TRBD1 or TRBD2 (7 bases each). V was pared by 4 bases and J by 1 base, with 14 bases between. CDR3 length: 15 amino acids. Germline CDR1 reads LNHDA; CDR2 reads SQIVND (reference sequence). The DNA read from the CDR3 is TGTGCCAGTAGTAAGGGAGCGGGACAGTCCTACGAG. Translated: CASSKGAGQSYE. The CDR3 in its entirety is CASSKGAGQSYEQYF.

This clone is called medium-sized (0.01 to 0.1%) based on its frequency. CDR3 amino acids: CASSDSADSYNEQFF. The part of the CDR3 DNA that was read is TGTGCCAGCAGTGACTCGGCGGACTCCTACAATGAG. The V call is TRBV6-4, the J call TRBJ2-1; no definite D call. The CDR3 end is not reached by the read, which stops 3 residues before it; the germline J gene fills it in. Trimming took 0 bases from V and 0 from J, leaving 6 bases between them. The CDR3 runs 15 residues. The germline CDR1 and CDR2 sequences are MRHNA and SNTAGT.

Regarding this clone: The read gets to within 3 residues of the CDR3 end, and the germline J gene fills in the rest. The chain carries TRBV5-1 and TRBJ2-3, with 8 bases identical to TRBD2. V trimming: 1 base; J trimming: 6 bases; junction bases outside the gene matches: 7. This CDR3 is built from 15 residues. Germline values: CDR1 SGHRS, CDR2 YFSETQ. Partial CDR3 DNA: TGCGCCAGCAGCTTGTATGGCGGGGGGCGGGATACG. Amino acid sequence: CASSLYGGGRDT. The CDR3 as a whole reads CASSLYGGGRDTQYF.

Worth noting for this clone: From the germline J gene comes the end of the CDR3, since the read stops 3 residues before it. This chain uses TRBV29-1 with TRBJ1-2; the D gene is possibly TRBD1 (6 bases). The CDR3 consists of 12 residues. V lost 6 bases and J 4 bases, leaving 12 bases between the germline ends. Germline lookup yields CDR1 SQVTM and CDR2 ANQGSEA. CDR3 loop: CSVGGHAYGYTF. The sequenced CDR3 bases are TGCAGCGTAGGGGGACACGCCTATGGC. Looking up the rest from reference TRBV29-1 and TRBJ1-2 gives the full variable domain: SAVISQKPSRDICQRGTSLTIQCQVDSQVTMMFWYRQQPGQSLTLIATANQGSEATYESGFVIDKFPISRPNLTFSTLTVSNMSPEDSSIYLCSVGGHAYGYTFGSGTRLTVV.

Comments on this clone: The CDR3 goes on 3 residues after the read ends, and that part is filled in from the germline J gene. The J gene is TRBJ1-1, the V gene TRBV29-1; the D gene is possibly TRBD1 (6 bases). Between the trimmed V and J ends, which lost 6 bases and 5 bases, there was a span of 16 bases. Germline loops: CDR1 SQVTM, CDR2 ANQGSEA. The CDR3 totals 13 residues. CDR3 DNA, as far as it was read: TGCAGCGTGCTACAGGGAAGAGGTACTGAA. Amino acid sequence: CSVLQGRGTE. The entire CDR3 sequence reads CSVLQGRGTEAFF.

Comments on this clone: The read ends 3 residues before the CDR3 terminus; that terminus is restored from the germline J gene. V gene TRBV20-1 combines with J gene TRBJ2-3, with TRBD2 identical over 8 bases. The CDR3 extends over 16 amino acids. The junction had 11 bases not matched to a gene; V was cut back by 3 bases and J by 3 bases. CDR1 is DFQATT and CDR2 is SNEGSKA in the germline V gene (reference sequence). Incomplete CDR3 DNA: TGCAGTGCTAGTGTCCCGGGACTAGTCACAACAGATACG. Translating it yields CSASVPGLVTTDT. The full CDR3 sequence reads CSASVPGLVTTDTQYF.

CDR3 bases read: TGTGCCAGCAGCCGCGCCACTGAA. Its translation is CASSRATE. The full CDR3 reads CASSRATEAFF. The chain has TRBV13 and TRBJ1-1; D gene uncertain. The read terminates 3 residues ahead of where the CDR3 ends, so the germline J gene completes it. The CDR3 spans 11 residues. V lost 5 bases, J lost 4 bases, and 5 bases lay in between. Germline V lookup: CDR1 PRHDT, CDR2 FYEKMQ (reference sequence).

As for this clone: The read ends 3 residues shy of where the CDR3 ends; the end is completed using the germline J gene. V is TRBV5-4 and J is TRBJ2-1; tentatively, D is TRBD1 (6 bases). The germline V gene has CDR1 SGHNT and CDR2 YYREEE (reference sequence). This CDR3 contains 15 residues. Deletions cut 0 bases from V and 5 bases from J, with 12 bases between. The sequenced part of the CDR3 DNA is TGTGCCAGCAGCTTGGGGCCAACAGGGAACAATGAG. The encoded protein is CASSLGPTGNNE. The entire CDR3 is CASSLGPTGNNEQFF.

With regard to this clone: The sequence runs out 3 residues before the end of the CDR3; the remainder is reconstructed from the germline J gene. The rearrangement links TRBV20-1 to TRBJ2-4, with D unclear. The germline CDR1 and CDR2 sequences are DFQATT and SNEGSKA (reference sequence). Trimming took off 4 bases at V and 0 bases at J, with 7 bases between the two ends. The CDR3 is 13 residues long. The covered CDR3 bases are TGCAGTGCTAACCCACAAGCCAAAAACATT. This codes for CSANPQAKNI. The CDR3 in its entirety is CSANPQAKNIQYF.

As concerns this clone: With the read ending 3 residues before the CDR3 end, the germline J gene is used to fill in that end. This chain uses TRBV5-1 with TRBJ2-3; 9 bases are a match to TRBD2. Germline CDR1 and CDR2: SGHRS and YFSETQ. This CDR3 comprises 16 residues. Trimming cost V 3 bases and J 2 bases; bases outside gene matches: 7. CDR3 loop: CASSSYSGGPTDTQYF. Partial CDR3 DNA: TGCGCCAGCAGCTCCTATAGCGGGGGCCCCACAGATACG.

The CDR3 sequence is CASSLGDRDRETQYF. Incomplete CDR3 DNA: TGCGCCAGCAGCTTGGGTGACAGGGACCGAGAGACC. The rearrangement joins TRBV5-1 to TRBJ2-5; 7 nucleotides agree with TRBD1. The read gets to within 3 residues of the CDR3 end, and the germline J gene fills in the rest. CDR3 length equals 15 residues. V shed 0 bases and J 4 bases; nucleotides not matched to a gene: 6. Germline V CDR1 and CDR2: SGHRS, YFSETQ.

On this clone itself: The CDR3 is cut off 3 residues early in the read; its end comes from the germline J gene. The chain is built from TRBV6-1 and TRBJ1-4; 8 bases are a match to TRBD1. Germline V gene data show CDR1 as MNHNS and CDR2 as SASEGT. The CDR3 extends over 15 amino acids. Trimming cost V 4 bases and J 3 bases; bases outside gene matches: 4. The CDR3 here is CASSAQGAANEKLFF. The covered CDR3 bases are TGTGCCAGCAGTGCCCAGGGGGCGGCTAATGAAAAA.

Of note for this clone: The observed sequence ends 3 residues before the CDR3 terminus, with the missing tail filled in from the germline J gene. This sequence joins TRBV27 and TRBJ2-2; D remains unclear. Germline V lookup: CDR1 MNHEY, CDR2 SMNVEV (reference sequence). The CDR3 sequence is 15 residues long. Trimming shortened V by 5 bases and J by 4 bases, and 14 bases separated the two germline ends. The covered CDR3 bases are TGTGCCAGCAGTCCCAATCGGGTTCCCACCGGGGAG. Translated, it gives CASSPNRVPTGE. The whole CDR3 sequence reads CASSPNRVPTGELFF.

Remarks on this clone: Read coverage stops 3 residues before the CDR3 terminus; the germline J gene supplies the remainder. The V and J genes are TRBV12-3 or TRBV12-4 and TRBJ2-6, with 7 nucleotides matching TRBD1. V dropped 3 bases and J dropped 0; count of bases not matched to a gene: 5. The CDR3 is 17 residues long. Partial CDR3 DNA: TGTGCCAGCAGTTTGCCAGGGGGTGGCTCTGGGGCCAACGTC. Residues: CASSLPGGGSGANV. The complete CDR3 protein is CASSLPGGGSGANVLTF.

About this clone: Read coverage stops 3 residues before the CDR3 terminus; the germline J gene supplies the remainder. The genes are TRBV2 and TRBJ2-5; TRBD1 might be the D (6 bases). The germline gives CDR1 SNHLY, CDR2 FYNNEI. This CDR3 has 15 residues. V was trimmed by 2 bases and J by 5 bases, leaving 15 bases between them. The CDR3 sequence: CASSEYRGRGETQYF. CDR3 bases read: TGTGCCAGCAGTGAATATCGTGGCAGGGGTGAGACC.

Comment on this clone: The missing CDR3 end, 3 residues past where the read stops, is filled in from the germline J gene. This chain links TRBV11-2 with TRBJ2-7; TRBD1 is a possible D gene (5 bases). Trimming left V 1 base short and J 3 bases short, with 13 bases between. The CDR3 extends over 15 amino acids. The V gene's germline CDR1 is SGHAT and CDR2 FQNNGV. The sequenced part of the CDR3 DNA is TGTGCCAGCAGCTTAGGGGTAGGGGCCAACTACGAG. This codes for CASSLGVGANYE. The whole CDR3 reads CASSLGVGANYEQYF. The variable domain in full, completed from reference TRBV11-2 and TRBJ2-7, reads EAGVAQSPRYKIIEKRQSVAFWCNPISGHATLYWYQQILGQGPKLLIQFQNNGVVDDSQLPKDRFSAERLKGVDSTLKIQPAKLEDSAVYLCASSLGVGANYEQYFGPGTRLTVT.